This T cell receptor (beta chain) comes out of a study of shared clonotypes between healthy human individuals. Splitting the CD4+ cells yielded a CD45RA+ naive subset and a CD45RA-negative memory subset. Study-level findings and limits: Naive CD4 clonotype sharing across several donors was approximately 5%. Investigators expected sequencing depth to affect clonotype sharing among donors.

Worth noting for this clone: What it binds is unknown.

The CDR3 runs 20 residues. Genomic DNA from each subset was divided evenly over several immunoSEQ plates. Some clones are missing from TCRdb's copy, which holds only in-frame ones; the method was immunoSEQ multiplex PCR. This sample yields about 1.1 million clones, of which about 72% are seen a single time; 0.7% to 0.95% belongs to the top ten. Material: memory CD4+ T cells from PBMCs. Stated subset: CD45RA-negative fraction. The chain uses TRBV12-1 and TRBJ2-3; the table assigns TRBD2, which was not confirmed against the DNA. TRBV12-1 represents a pseudogene. This receptor was obtained from a young man in good health. Some clones in this sample may be carry-over from other donors' samples. CDR3 sequence: CASTLGGGLAGVCSTDTQYF. The CDR3 region has the DNA TGTGCCAGCACCCTTGGTGGGGGACTAGCGGGAGTTTGTAGCACAGATACGCAGTATTTT.